This T cell receptor beta chain is from a study of T cells in Graves' hyperthyroidism and ophthalmopathy. A few counts support this clonotype. What it binds is not known. Template material for amplifying TCR beta CDR3 regions consisted of RNA transcripts. HTBI primers were the set used in a first-round RT-PCR of the TCR CDR3. TCRdb processed the multiplex PCR reads anew with MiXCR; each CDR3 protein has one entry. The table lists more than 500,000 distinct CDR3 sequences, around 16% of them singletons. General study results and limits: Blood samples included most of the expanded thyroid clonotypes exceeding 0.001.

The CDR3 consists of 14 residues. Losses at the gene ends were 1 base for V and 5 bases for J; bases not matched to a gene: 3. Per the germline V gene, CDR1 is MNHEY and CDR2 is SVGAGI. Uncontrolled infection, other autoimmune disease, pregnancy or lactation led to exclusion. In making diagnoses, clinical symptoms, serum thyroxine and TRAb, thyroid ultrasound and orbital computed tomography were all used. The chain employs TRBV6-5 and TRBJ2-5, with 8 positions matching TRBD2. The clonotype comes from a woman in her 30s with Graves' ophthalmopathy. The sequenced sample was blood. The CDR3 sequence: CASSYWGGGETQYF. In DNA form, the CDR3 reads TGTGCCAGCAGTTACTGGGGCGGGGGGGAGACCCAGTACTTC.